This T cell receptor (beta chain) was observed in a study of human T cells and chemical hapten exposure. With V trimmed by 7 bases and J by 9 bases, 12 bases remained unmatched. The CDR3 extends over 14 amino acids. CDR1 and CDR2 from the germline V gene are SGHTA and FQGNSA. Each cDNA molecule in the library carried unique molecular identifiers. In the authors' methods: Sample TCR counts, which ranged from about 23,224 to 750,000, had a median of around 96,000. TCRdb re-derived calls from the RACE reads in MiXCR, one entry per CDR3 protein. The V and J calls shown here were made by TCRdb, not taken from the authors' results. Of 30,000 to 40,000 distinct CDR3 sequences listed, more than 8% are singletons. Time point defined: patch test 3, about 24 weeks after DPC sensitization. Treatment reported: therapeutic diphenylcyclopropenone sensitization with weekly scalp DPC. Total RNA was extracted from unfractionated whole blood.

This chain links TRBV7-2 with TRBJ2-7; 10 bases align to TRBD2. This specimen was whole blood, taken in connection with sensitization to the hapten diphenylcyclopropenone (DPC). This TCR was recovered from a man aged 50 or older with alopecia areata. Some clones in this sample may be carry-over from other donors' samples. CDR3 coding DNA: TGTGCCAGCACCACCGGGACTAGCGCCTCTCCGCAGTACTTC. Protein sequence: CASTTGTSASPQYF.